The rows below give T cell receptor beta chains drawn from one sample of a study of cytotoxic CD8 clonotypes in ibrutinib-treated CLL. Method: immunoSEQ multiplex PCR; TCRdb's copy keeps in-frame clones and lacks some. The sample holds 50,000 to 65,000 clones; over 60% are singletons and the top ten take 43%. The sequences come from PBMCs, collected after 12 months of ibrutinib treatment. Receptor source: a human donor with chronic lymphocytic leukemia. Both conserved end residues are part of each CDR3. A D gene is named only where the DNA matches it firmly. Clone size is stated in some rows and not others, as once, few, many or a class when expanded.

D gene: NA; clone size: few; V gene: TRBV2; J gene: TRBJ1-5; CDR3 DNA: TGTGCCAGCAGTGACGGGGGCCGCAATCAGCCCCAGCATTTT; CDR3 protein: CASSDGGRNQPQHF
D gene: TRBD1; clone size: few; V gene: TRBV9; J gene: TRBJ2-7; CDR3 DNA: TGTGCCAGCAGCACCGGGACAGGGGGGACCTACGAGCAGTACTTC; CDR3 protein: CASSTGTGGTYEQYF
D gene: TRBD2; clone size: NA; V gene: TRBV4-3; J gene: TRBJ2-7; CDR3 DNA: TGCGCCAGCAGCCAAGGGCTTAGCGGGAGTTACGAGCAGTACTTC; CDR3 protein: CASSQGLSGSYEQYF
D gene: NA; clone size: NA; V gene: TRBV4-1; J gene: TRBJ2-5; CDR3 DNA: TGCGCCAGCAGACACCTCCAGCGTCAAGAGACCCAGTACTTC; CDR3 protein: CASRHLQRQETQYF
D gene: NA; clone size: NA; V gene: TRBV27; J gene: TRBJ2-5; CDR3 DNA: TGTGCCAGCAGGACCCTCGCGGGGCAAGAGACCCAGTACTTC; CDR3 protein: CASRTLAGQETQYF
D gene: TRBD1; clone size: NA; V gene: TRBV5-1; J gene: TRBJ1-4; CDR3 DNA: TGCGCCAGCAGCTTGGGCACAGGGGGCAATGAAAAACTGTTTTTT; CDR3 protein: CASSLGTGGNEKLFF
D gene: NA; clone size: NA; V gene: TRBV6-6; J gene: TRBJ2-7; CDR3 DNA: TGTGCCGTCATGGGTAGCACAGCCTACGAGCAGTACTTC; CDR3 protein: CAVMGSTAYEQYF
D gene: NA; clone size: NA; V gene: TRBV20-1; J gene: TRBJ2-1; CDR3 DNA: TGCAGTGCTGGACTGAATGAGCAGTTCTTC; CDR3 protein: CSAGLNEQFF
D gene: NA; clone size: few; V gene: TRBV6-5; J gene: TRBJ2-2; CDR3 DNA: TGTGCCAGCACCCGGGGCACCGGGGAGCTGTTTTTT; CDR3 protein: CASTRGTGELFF
D gene: NA; clone size: NA; V gene: TRBV5-1; J gene: TRBJ1-3; CDR3 DNA: TGCGCCAGCAGCTTGTGGACCTCTGGAAACACCATATATTTT; CDR3 protein: CASSLWTSGNTIYF
D gene: TRBD2; clone size: few; V gene: TRBV5-4; J gene: TRBJ2-1; CDR3 DNA: TGTGCCAGCAGCTCCGGGACTAGCGGGAACAATGAGCAGTTCTTC; CDR3 protein: CASSSGTSGNNEQFF
D gene: TRBD2; clone size: NA; V gene: TRBV11-2; J gene: TRBJ2-1; CDR3 DNA: TGTGCCAGCAGCTTGAGGCCCACTATGGCGGGAGTTAGCAATGAGCAGTTCTTC; CDR3 protein: CASSLRPTMAGVSNEQFF
D gene: TRBD1; clone size: NA; V gene: TRBV11-2; J gene: TRBJ2-2; CDR3 DNA: TGTGCCAGCAGCAGACAGGGGGCGAACACCGGGGAGCTGTTTTTT; CDR3 protein: CASSRQGANTGELFF
D gene: NA; clone size: NA; V gene: TRBV21-1; J gene: TRBJ1-4; CDR3 DNA: TGTGCCAGCCGGTCTGCAGGGGGAGGGAATGAAAAACTGTTTTTT; CDR3 protein: CASRSAGGGNEKLFF
D gene: TRBD2; clone size: NA; V gene: TRBV4-2; J gene: TRBJ2-7; CDR3 DNA: TGTGCCAGCAGCCAATCGGGACTAGCGGGGGCCTACGAGCAGTACTTC; CDR3 protein: CASSQSGLAGAYEQYF
D gene: NA; clone size: few; V gene: TRBV5-4; J gene: TRBJ1-5; CDR3 DNA: TGTGCCAGCAGCTTGGATCCAGACCAGCCCCAGCATTTT; CDR3 protein: CASSLDPDQPQHF
D gene: NA; clone size: NA; V gene: TRBV27; J gene: TRBJ2-5; CDR3 DNA: TGTGCCAGCAGGGATCAGGGGCGGGGAGAGACCCAGTACTTC; CDR3 protein: CASRDQGRGETQYF
D gene: NA; clone size: NA; V gene: TRBV5-3; J gene: TRBJ1-2; CDR3 DNA: TGTGCCAGAAGCTTAACGCTGGGGTTGACGGACAACTATGGCTACACCTTC; CDR3 protein: CARSLTLGLTDNYGYTF